This entry is about one TCR beta chain. What it binds is unknown. The CDR3 is 17 amino acids. Trimming removed 5 bases at V and 2 bases at J, with 20 bases between. The germline gives CDR1 KGHSH, CDR2 LQKENI. The data were obtained in a study of cytomegalovirus exposure and HLA in healthy donors. The study, taken as a whole, reports: Researchers reported in a later analysis that common viral pathogens appeared linked to several top clusters.

Primers for the PCR totalled 60 Vbeta and 13 Jbeta. In the original analysis: Later, an analysis found approximately 80 million unique TCR beta chains, and about 10 million of these were shared. Here immunoSEQ multiplex PCR was the method, and the copy in TCRdb shows in-frame clones only, minus some. For V, J and clone size, that table is used; D and trimming come from the DNA. Among about 160,000 clones listed, approximately 72% were seen once. This receptor was identified in a man aged 50-60 years in good health and CMV-seronegative. V and J are TRBV18 and TRBJ2-3, with D maybe TRBD1 (6 bases). The sample taken for sequencing was PBMCs. The CDR3 DNA is TGTGCCAGCTCAGCGTACAGGGTGGAGGTGGCCACAGATACGCAGTATTTT. The encoded protein is CASSAYRVEVATDTQYF.